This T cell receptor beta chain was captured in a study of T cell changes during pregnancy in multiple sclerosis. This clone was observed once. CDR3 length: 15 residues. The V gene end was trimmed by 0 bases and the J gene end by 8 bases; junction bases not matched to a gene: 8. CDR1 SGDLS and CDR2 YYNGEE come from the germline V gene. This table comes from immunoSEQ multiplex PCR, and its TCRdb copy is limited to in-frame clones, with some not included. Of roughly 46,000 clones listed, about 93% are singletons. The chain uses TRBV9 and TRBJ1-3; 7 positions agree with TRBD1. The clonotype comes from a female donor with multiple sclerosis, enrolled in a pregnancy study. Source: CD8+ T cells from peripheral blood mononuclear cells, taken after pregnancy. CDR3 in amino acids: CASSVGQGSGDTIYF. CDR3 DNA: TGTGCCAGCAGCGTAGGACAGGGCTCAGGGGACACCATATATTTT.